This T cell receptor (beta chain) was captured in a study of low-dose radiotherapy and immunotherapy resistance in tumors (dated 2022 in TCRdb). Broadly, across the study: Patients in Cohort 1 were given 0.5 Gy per fraction every 2 weeks, and the prescribed total PTV dose was 6.5 Gy. Patients in Cohort 2 were given 1 Gy per fraction every two weeks, for a total of 13 Gy across 26 weeks. Nivolumab was administered intravenously as a 240 mg flat dose every two weeks, and ipilimumab was administered intravenously at 1 mg/kg every six weeks. Every two weeks, patients got intravenous cyclophosphamide at 200 mg/m2, given one day ahead of each radiation and immunotherapy administration. Patients took aspirin 300 mg orally once daily for four cycles, starting on cycle 1 day 1. The trial did not randomize participants into treatment groups. Eight patients were included in the translational analysis, namely three from the first dose cohort plus the first five from the second dose cohort.

The V end loses 3 bases and the J end loses 12 bases, and a stretch of 18 bases separates them. The CDR3 sequence holds 14 residues, the cysteine and phenylalanine included. The read is trimmed to its CDR3 DNA, 42 bases read in frame from base 1. CDR1 and CDR2, looked up from the germline V gene, are MDHEN and SYDVKM. First-strand cDNA was synthesized using Superscript III and a set of TRAV- and TRBV-specific primers, so that both TCRalpha and TCRbeta chains were covered. TCRs were amplified with Phusion for 15 to 20 PCR cycles, with a constant-region primer paired with the adapter attached to the V primers. The isolated mRNA was amplified using the MessageAmp II aRNA Amplification Kit, with in vitro transcription performed for around 16 hours at 37 degrees C. mRNA for TCR sequencing was isolated with the Dynabeads mRNA DIRECT Purification Kit. Indexed Illumina adapters were added in a second Phusion PCR of 25 cycles, after which AMPure XP beads were used to purify the products. Regarding the original processing steps: Custom Perl scripts were used to pool TCR sequences that encoded the same protein, to remove out-of-frame sequences, and to calculate the abundance of each clonotype. Any TCR sequence backed by just one read was left out of the analysis. Among the metrics used to describe the repertoires were Shannon entropy, Gini index, clonality, richness, and the frequency of TCRs shared between repertoires. Starting from the raw public reads, TCRdb applied fastp trimming at Q25, assembled clones with MiXCR and retained in-frame beta chains. One record per CDR3 amino acid sequence lists the most common genes and DNA. None of the V and J calls come from the authors' own analysis; TCRdb made them. Recorded for this sample are under 20,000 distinct CDR3 sequences; around 74% of them occurred a single time. The ten largest clones capture roughly an eighth of the sample.

Of note for this clonotype: Its antigen remains undetermined. Qualities for individual bases were not recorded, and no much larger clone is one base off.

Donors were enrolled in RACIN, a single-arm phase I dose-escalation trial combining nivolumab, ipilimumab, aspirin, low-dose cyclophosphamide and low-dose radiotherapy. Patients with advanced, TIL-negative solid tumors were considered eligible. The TCR sequence derives from a human donor with advanced metastatic prostate, ovarian, gallbladder or colorectal cancer (not recorded which). This table probably holds off-target reads from a library built for another chain. This chain joins TRBV28 to TRBJ2-1; tentative D gene TRBD2, with 6 bases matching. The DNA reads TGTGCCAGCAGTTTTCGGGGGACTCTAACGGGGCAGTTCTTC. Its translation is CASSFRGTLTGQFF.